One and the same sample provided the 12 T cell receptor beta chains below, sequenced in a study of cytomegalovirus exposure and HLA in healthy donors. PCR involved 60 Vbeta and 13 Jbeta primers. TCRdb's table, derived via immunoSEQ multiplex PCR, lists solely in-frame clones and lacks some. The table for this sample gives tens of thousands of clones. Sequencing input: PBMCs. The receptors derive from a woman between 25 and 40 years old in good health and CMV-seropositive.

The CDR3 here is CASSFTQKNTEAFF. Here the CDR3 DNA reads TGTGCCAGCAGTTTCACCCAGAAGAACACTGAAGCTTTCTTT. The chain joins TRBV6-4 to TRBJ1-1; no clear D. Trimming left V 5 bases short and J 1 base short, with 11 bases between. This CDR3 region has 14 residues. Germline V CDR1 and CDR2: MRHNA, SNTAGT.

V usage is TRBV19 and J usage is TRBJ2-3; a possible D gene is TRBD2 (5 bases). The CDR3 runs 12 residues. V was shortened by 8 bases and J by 3 bases, with 9 bases between the two germline ends. Per germline, CDR1 LNHDA and CDR2 SQIVND (reference sequence). CDR3 sequence: CASARTTDTQYF. The CDR3 DNA sequence: TGTGCCAGTGCCAGGACTACAGATACGCAGTATTTT.

This chain joins TRBV4-2 and TRBJ2-7, with 11 bases aligning to TRBD2. Losses at the gene ends were 4 bases for V and 0 bases for J; bases not matched to a gene: 5. CDR1 and CDR2 (germline): LGHNA, YNFKEQ. The CDR3 is 16 residues long. CDR3 sequence (DNA): TGTGCCAGCAGCCGAGGACTAGCGGGCGGCTCCTACGAGCAGTACTTC. Its protein is CASSRGLAGGSYEQYF.

The chain couples TRBV13 to TRBJ1-4; unclear D gene. The germline V and J ends were trimmed by 8 bases and 8 bases, with 18 bases remaining between them. Germline-derived CDR1 and CDR2 are PRHDT and FYEKMQ (reference sequence). This CDR3 is 14 amino acids long. The CDR3 nucleotides are TGTGCCAGCGGTTTCGAGAGGGTCAGGGAAAAACTGTTTTTT. It translates to CASGFERVREKLFF.

The chain joins TRBV4-1 to TRBJ1-5; 8 bases are shared with TRBD1. The germline V gene encodes CDR1 MGHRA and CDR2 YSYEKL. This CDR3 has 13 amino acids. V shed 8 bases and J 4 bases; nucleotides not matched to a gene: 4. CDR3 DNA sequence: TGCGCCAGCCGAGGGACAGGAAATCAGCCCCAGCATTTT. Translating gives CASRGTGNQPQHF.

The chain links TRBV30 to TRBJ2-5; 7 positions agree with TRBD2. The CDR3 runs to 15 residues. V lost 0 bases to trimming and J lost 4 bases; unmatched junction nucleotides: 8. CDR1 is GTSNPN, CDR2 SVGIG, per germline (reference sequence). CDR3 protein: CAWSVGLGSIETQYF. As DNA, the CDR3 is TGTGCCTGGAGTGTTGGACTAGGCTCAATAGAGACCCAGTACTTC.

The chain carries TRBV19 and TRBJ1-4, with D tentatively TRBD1 (5 bases). V was clipped by 7 bases and J by 2 bases, with 11 bases between them. There are 14 residues in the CDR3. The V gene's germline CDR1 is LNHDA and CDR2 SQIVND (reference sequence). The CDR3 sequence: CASISRGTNEKLFF. The CDR3 DNA reads as TGTGCCAGTATCAGTCGGGGGACTAATGAAAAACTGTTTTTT. Variable domain in full (rest from reference TRBV19 and TRBJ1-4): DGGITQSPKYLFRKEGQNVTLSCEQNLNHDAMYWYRQDPGQGLRLIYYSQIVNDFQKGDIAEGYSVSREKKESFPLTVTSAQKNPTAFYLCASISRGTNEKLFFGSGTQLSVL.

About this clone itself: Compared with germline, one end of the junction differs, possibly owing to a read error. The genes are TRBV7-7 and TRBJ2-5; TRBD1 aligns across 9 bases. CDR1 is SSHAT, CDR2 FNYEAQ, per germline (reference sequence). The CDR3 runs 14 residues. DNA for the CDR3: TGTGCTAGCAGCTTTGGGACAGGGTCGGAGACCCAGTACTTC. Its protein is CASSFGTGSETQYF.

CDR3 nucleotides: TGTGCCTGGAGTCGGGACAGAAACTATGGCTACACCTTC. Translation gives CAWSRDRNYGYTF. The chain combines TRBV30 with TRBJ1-2; 7 bases map to TRBD1. CDR1 is GTSNPN and CDR2 is SVGIG in the germline V gene (reference sequence). V trimming: 2 bases; J trimming: 2 bases; junction bases outside the gene matches: 2. CDR3 length equals 13 residues. The variable domain in full, completed from reference TRBV30 and TRBJ1-2, reads SQTIHQWPATLVQPVGSPLSLECTVEGTSNPNLYWYRQAAGRGLQLLFYSVGIGQISSEVPQNLSASRPQDRQFILSSKKLLLSDSGFYLCAWSRDRNYGYTFGSGTRLTVV.

The rearrangement links TRBV14 to TRBJ2-6, with D unclear. Trimming left V 6 bases short and J 1 base short, with 7 bases between. Germline CDR1 reads SGHDN; CDR2 reads FVKESK. The CDR3 contains 14 residues. CDR3 bases: TGTGCCAGCAGTGTGGCATCTGGGGCCAACGTCCTGACTTTC. Its translation: CASSVASGANVLTF.

This rearrangement joins TRBV4-1 to TRBJ1-2; unclear D gene. The ends were cut back, 3 bases at V and 2 bases at J, with 10 bases in the middle. This CDR3 is 14 amino acids long. Germline CDR1 and CDR2: MGHRA and YSYEKL. CDR3 bases: TGCGCCAGCAGCCATGTTGGTCAGAACTATGGCTACACCTTC. This encodes CASSHVGQNYGYTF.

V usage is TRBV15 and J usage is TRBJ1-5; 8 nucleotides line up with TRBD1. The CDR3 has 15 residues. Germline loops: CDR1 LNHNV, CDR2 YYDKDF (reference sequence). V shed 3 bases and J 3 bases; nucleotides not matched to a gene: 4. The CDR3 sequence is CATSRKDRDNQPQHF. The CDR3 DNA reads as TGTGCCACCAGCAGGAAGGACAGGGACAATCAGCCCCAGCATTTT. The complete variable domain, with remaining parts taken from reference TRBV15 and TRBJ1-5, reads DAMVIQNPRYQVTQFGKPVTLSCSQTLNHNVMYWYQQKSSQAPKLLFHYYDKDFNNEADTPDNFQSRRPNTSFCFLDIRSPGLGDTAMYLCATSRKDRDNQPQHFGDGTRLSIL.